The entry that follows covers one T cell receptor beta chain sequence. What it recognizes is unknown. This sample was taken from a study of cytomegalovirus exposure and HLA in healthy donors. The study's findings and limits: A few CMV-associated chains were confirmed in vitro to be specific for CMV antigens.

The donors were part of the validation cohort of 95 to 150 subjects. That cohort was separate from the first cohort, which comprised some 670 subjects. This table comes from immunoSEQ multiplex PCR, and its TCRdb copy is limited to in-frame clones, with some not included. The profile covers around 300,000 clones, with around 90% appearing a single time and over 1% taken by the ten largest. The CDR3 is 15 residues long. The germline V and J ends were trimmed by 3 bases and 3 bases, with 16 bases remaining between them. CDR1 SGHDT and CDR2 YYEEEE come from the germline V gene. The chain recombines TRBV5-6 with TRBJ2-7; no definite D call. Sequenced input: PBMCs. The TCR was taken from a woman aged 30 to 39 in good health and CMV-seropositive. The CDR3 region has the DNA TGTGCCAGCAGCTCTGACTGGCCCTCCATCTACGAGCAGTACTTC. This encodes CASSSDWPSIYEQYF. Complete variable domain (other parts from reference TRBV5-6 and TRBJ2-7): DAGVTQSPTHLIKTRGQQVTLRCSPKSGHDTVSWYQQALGQGPQFIFQYYEEEERQRGNFPDRFSGHQFPNYSSELNVNALLLGDSALYLCASSSDWPSIYEQYFGPGTRLTVT.